The present TCR beta chain was sequenced within a study of blood T cell repertoires in COVID-19 (dated by TCRdb to 2020 to 2021). For the wider study: Collaborator samples came from the United States, Italy and Spain and covered acute and convalescent phases of COVID-19. The prospective study material was composed of cDNA or gDNA derived from T cells, B-cell-depleted T cells, or PBMCs. Subjects who had been exposed to COVID-19, were actively infected with it, or had recovered from it provided the deeply sampled blood TCRbeta repertoires that made up the dataset. A freely available public database, intended as a resource for researchers studying the immune response to SARS-CoV-2, is where the repertoires were released. The samples were drawn from two sources: the first 160 participants of the ongoing ImmuneRACE study, and 1,200 or so subjects contributed by 6 global collaborators. A de-identified subject ID, COVID-19 status, age in years and sex were almost always included in the sample metadata. Where HLA class I and class II types were available, the types were taken from metadata supplied by the sample provider, not from assay-based typing. Study-wide conclusions, independent of this receptor: The amount of clinical and demographic metadata varied by source and participant and was provided uncurated.

The CDR3 measures 14 amino acids from cysteine to phenylalanine. Only the CDR3 portion is preserved as DNA: 42 bases, with reading frame beginning at the first base. The germline V gene specifies MNHEY as CDR1 and SVGAGI as CDR2. From V the trimming removes 7 bases and from J it removes 7 bases, while the gene matches leave 6 bases of the junction unaccounted for. This clone was observed a handful of times. Its specific antigen is unknown. One base away there is no much larger clone; base qualities are not given. One collaborating source in Seattle enrolled patients while the patients were actively infected and followed the patients over time throughout the course of disease. Collaborating institutions collected whole blood in K2EDTA tubes following their own protocols. Collaborator samples were shipped for TCRbeta analysis as frozen whole blood, isolated PBMCs, or DNA extracted from either sample type.

The immunoSEQ Assay, a bias-controlled multiplex PCR, was used to amplify TCRbeta CDR3 regions from genomic DNA. The published analysis was carried out like this. The number of nucleated cells in each sample was estimated by amplification of reference gene primers within the assay. To quantify the absolute abundance of each unique TCRbeta CDR3 rearrangement, sequence reads were collapsed and filtered. For each sample, productive Simpson clonality was calculated as the square root of Simpson's diversity index over productive rearrangements. TCRdb mirrors the immuneACCESS table, restricted to in-frame sequences. Some clones are absent from its copies; in checked studies, under half trace to an unresolved V gene, and the reason for the others is unknown. Clone size and V and J calls were adopted from that table, with D and trimming inferred from the DNA. This sample has over 400,000 clones in its table, and roughly 89% of those were observed once. The ten largest clones represent 7.8% of the sample.

Recombination linked TRBV6-5 to TRBJ1-6, with 8 bases matching TRBD1. Sequenced material: peripheral blood. The sequence came from a woman aged 50 to 60 with COVID-19, enrolled during active disease. In nucleotide form, the sequence is TGTGCCAGCAACAAGGGGACAGGAAATTCACCCCTCCACTTT. It specifies CASNKGTGNSPLHF.